This TCR beta chain appears in the sequencing data of a study of response to subunit inactivated influenza vaccine. Overall study results and limits: The authors suggested that every seasonal influenza vaccination recruits few new T cells.

TCRdb processed the RT-PCR reads anew with MiXCR; each CDR3 protein has one entry. The sample shows 550,000 to 650,000 distinct CDR3 sequences, 10% to 15% of them seen only once. Turning to this clonotype: Its antigen is currently unknown.

The receptor comes from a man aged 50 or older who received an inactivated influenza vaccine. Source: PBMCs from blood, taken on the day of vaccination.

CDR3 nucleotides: TGTGCCAGCAGTTCGGTCAGGCCTGATACGCAGTATTTT. Residues: CASSSVRPDTQYF. V usage is TRBV27 and J usage is TRBJ2-3; no definite D call. Deletions cut 4 bases from V and 6 bases from J, with 11 bases between. The CDR3 consists of 13 residues. Germline CDR1 and CDR2: MNHEY and SMNVEV (reference sequence).